This T cell receptor (beta chain) was recovered during a study of spatial heterogeneity in lung cancer. Study-wide findings and caveats: Compared with follow-up, resection was when ubiquitous expanded tumor TCRs appeared in blood more.

A note on this clonotype: Antigen specificity is unknown.

As for time point: sample taken at primary tumor resection. Whole RNA came from tumor, nontumor lung or frozen PBMC and was sequenced without being sorted. 72 TRACERx patients with early, untreated non-small cell lung cancer donated samples. The CDR3 extends over 14 amino acids. Germline CDR1 is MNHEY and CDR2 is SVGAGI. Trimming cost V 7 bases and J 4 bases; bases outside gene matches: 9. Carried by each TCR cDNA molecule was a unique molecular identifier. TCRdb called the 5' RACE reads again in MiXCR, with one record for every CDR3 protein. Among around 92,000 distinct CDR3 sequences listed, around 12% were seen once.

This TCR derives from a male donor with early-stage non-small cell lung cancer. The sequenced sample was PBMCs, obtained at surgery. The J gene is TRBJ1-1, the V gene TRBV6-5, with 7 bases fitting TRBD1. The CDR3 sequence: CASTLQGWGTEAFF. CDR3 sequence (DNA): TGTGCCAGCACCCTACAGGGGTGGGGCACTGAAGCTTTCTTT.